Each of the 26 T cell receptor beta chains below was sequenced from the same sample in a study of blood T cell repertoires in COVID-19 (dated by TCRdb to the early 2020s). Libraries were prepared through the immunoSEQ multiplex PCR assay. TCRdb stores this immuneACCESS table with in-frame sequences only. Part of the clones is absent; in the studies checked, under half of the shortfall reflects unresolved V genes, and no reason is known for the rest. Present in this sample are over 250,000 clones, approximately 91% of which were seen just once. The ten largest account for 2% to 2.5% of the sample. Sequencing input: peripheral blood. Receptors originate from a man aged 50-60 years with acute or convalescent COVID-19.

This clone appeared a single time. V is TRBV5-4 and J is TRBJ2-3, with a possible D match to TRBD2 (7 bases). Germline V gene lookup returns CDR1 SGHNT and CDR2 YYREEE (reference sequence). The CDR3 length is 14 residues. The germline V and J ends were trimmed by 4 bases and 5 bases, with 14 bases remaining between them. CDR3 coding DNA: TGTGCCAGCAGCCCGGGGAGGGGACAAGATACGCAGTATTTT. The encoded protein is CASSPGRGQDTQYF.

The chain combines TRBV30 with TRBJ1-1, with D perhaps TRBD1 (6 bases). This CDR3 has 12 residues. Germline assignment: CDR1 GTSNPN and CDR2 SVGIG (reference sequence). Trimming removed 5 bases from V and 9 bases from J, with 16 bases in between. The CDR3 is CAWGDIHRQAFF. Written as DNA, the CDR3 is TGTGCCTGGGGGGACATTCATAGACAAGCTTTCTTT.

The rearrangement joins TRBV10-3 to TRBJ2-7, with D possibly TRBD2 on 5 matching bases. The CDR3 has 12 amino acids. Germline assignment: CDR1 ENHRY and CDR2 SYGVKD. V lost 3 bases and J lost 6, with 9 bases in between. The CDR3 here is CAISETRAEQYF. The DNA of the CDR3 is TGTGCCATCAGTGAAACTAGAGCCGAGCAGTACTTC.

This chain links TRBV19 with TRBJ1-5, with 8 bases matching TRBD1. The CDR3 sequence is 14 residues long. Per germline, CDR1 LNHDA and CDR2 SQIVND (reference sequence). V gave up 5 bases and J gave up 7 bases; unmatched junction bases: 7. CDR3 sequence: CASSPHGTGQPQHF. CDR3 bases: TGTGCCAGTAGTCCCCATGGGACAGGACAGCCCCAGCATTTT.

The chain carries TRBV6-5 and TRBJ2-1, with 10 bases matching TRBD1. This CDR3 comprises 12 residues. V lost 9 bases, J lost 5 bases, and 1 base stayed unmatched. Germline loops: CDR1 MNHEY, CDR2 SVGAGI. The CDR3 region has the DNA TGTGCCAGTGGACAGGGGGACAATGAGCAGTTCTTC. This encodes CASGQGDNEQFF.

The gene calls are TRBV19 and TRBJ2-3, with 8 bases matching TRBD2. CDR3 size: 16 residues. In germline, CDR1 is LNHDA, CDR2 SQIVND (reference sequence). V lost 5 bases, J lost 4 bases, and 11 bases stayed unmatched. CDR3 sequence (DNA): TGTGCCAGTAGTCTCGGGGGGGCCATAACGGCAGATACGCAGTATTTT. Encoded protein: CASSLGGAITADTQYF.

The chain is built from TRBV5-1 and TRBJ2-7; D unclear. Germline lookup yields CDR1 SGHRS and CDR2 YFSETQ. Trimming stripped 0 bases from V and 0 bases from J, with 10 bases between. The length of the CDR3 is 15 residues. In DNA form, the CDR3 reads TGCGCCAGCAGCTTGGATGCAGGTCGCTCCTACGAGCAGTACTTC. As protein: CASSLDAGRSYEQYF.

Only a few counts were recorded for this clone. The rearrangement uses TRBV5-4 and TRBJ1-1; 9 bases agree with TRBD1. The CDR3 runs 16 residues. Losses at the gene ends were 0 bases for V and 3 bases for J; bases not matched to a gene: 6. Germline V gene sequence: CDR1 SGHNT, CDR2 YYREEE (reference sequence). The CDR3 protein is CASSLDRWTGDTEAFF. The CDR3 bases are TGTGCCAGCAGCTTGGATCGGTGGACAGGGGACACTGAAGCTTTCTTT.

The chain employs TRBV18 and TRBJ2-7; 10 nucleotides align to TRBD1. The germline V gene encodes CDR1 KGHSH and CDR2 LQKENI. CDR3 length: 14 residues. V lost 3 bases, J lost 6 bases, and 5 bases stayed unmatched. The CDR3 region has the DNA TGTGCCAGCTCACCCTCTCGGGACAGGGGCGAGCAGTACTTC. It codes for CASSPSRDRGEQYF.

The chain combines TRBV3-1 (or the pseudogene TRBV3-2) with TRBJ1-2; no clear D gene. Germline V CDR1 and CDR2: LGHDT, YNNKEL (reference sequence). This CDR3 is built from 12 residues. The germline V and J ends were trimmed by 3 bases and 5 bases, with 7 bases remaining between them. In DNA, the CDR3 is TGTGCCAGCAGCCACCCAGTTTATGGCTACACCTTC. Translating gives CASSHPVYGYTF.

Here the CDR3 DNA reads TGTGCCAGCCATTCTGGGGACAGGGGATCGTACAATGAGCAGTTCTTC. Amino acids: CASHSGDRGSYNEQFF. V gene TRBV2 combines with J gene TRBJ2-1; 10 bases agree with TRBD1. CDR3 length: 16 residues. V lost 8 bases and J lost 4; bases outside the gene matches: 11. The germline V gene encodes CDR1 SNHLY and CDR2 FYNNEI.

The gene calls are TRBV19 and TRBJ1-1, with D unresolved. CDR1 and CDR2 from the germline V gene are LNHDA and SQIVND (reference sequence). Trimming removed 4 bases at V and 7 bases at J, with 10 bases between. The CDR3 sequence is 12 residues long. This chain's CDR3 is CASSTRGYEAFF. CDR3 DNA: TGTGCCAGTAGTACCCGGGGTTATGAAGCTTTCTTT.

The chain uses TRBV6-6 and TRBJ1-1, with a tentative D call TRBD1 (5 bases). Between the trimmed V and J ends, which lost 6 bases and 3 bases, there was a span of 20 bases. The CDR3 is 16 residues long. In germline, CDR1 is MNHNY, CDR2 SVGAGI (reference sequence). CDR3 amino acids: CASSSSAGAGDTEAFF. The DNA for the CDR3 is TGTGCCAGCAGCTCTTCGGCTGGGGCTGGGGACACTGAAGCTTTCTTT.

The CDR3 DNA follows: TGCGCCAGCAACGACAGGGAAGAGGCTGAAGCTTTCTTT. It yields the protein CASNDREEAEAFF. The V call is TRBV10-1, the J call TRBJ1-1; 7 bases are a match to TRBD1. V dropped 7 bases and J dropped 6; count of bases not matched to a gene: 8. CDR3 length: 13 amino acids. CDR1 and CDR2 (germline): WNHNN, SYGVQD (reference sequence).

The rearrangement uses TRBV9 and TRBJ1-3, with D hard to call. In germline, CDR1 is SGDLS, CDR2 YYNGEE. V was shortened by 3 bases and J by 0 bases, with 19 bases between the two germline ends. There are 18 residues in the CDR3. CDR3 sequence reads: CASSAPGGSQISGNTIYF. The CDR3 DNA follows: TGTGCCAGCAGCGCCCCCGGCGGCAGCCAGATCTCTGGAAACACCATATATTTT.

This chain uses TRBV25-1 with TRBJ1-1, with 8 bases identical to TRBD1. This CDR3 contains 15 residues. Germline V CDR1 and CDR2: MGHDK, SYGVNS. The trim removed 5 bases at V and 3 bases at J, leaving 8 bases unmatched. The DNA for the CDR3 is TGTGCCAGCAGTCCCCGGACAGGGTGGTACACTGAAGCTTTCTTT. Translated, it gives CASSPRTGWYTEAFF.

V and J are TRBV6-5 and TRBJ1-1; D remains ambiguous. V lost 7 bases to trimming and J lost 1 base, with 16 bases between them. Looked up from germline, CDR1 is MNHEY and CDR2 is SVGAGI. CDR3 length equals 15 residues. The CDR3 region is CASILRFSANTEAFF. The CDR3 nucleotides are TGTGCCAGCATTCTACGATTCAGCGCGAACACTGAAGCTTTCTTT.

This clone was seen a few times. The V call is TRBV25-1, the J call TRBJ1-2; D ambiguous. CDR1 and CDR2 from the germline V gene are MGHDK and SYGVNS. The CDR3 spans 17 residues. Trimming left V 5 bases short and J 8 bases short, with 27 bases between. CDR3 residues: CASSRLGEGVDPWGYTF. The DNA of the CDR3 is TGTGCCAGCAGTCGCCTCGGGGAGGGAGTGGACCCCTGGGGCTACACCTTC.

The chain is built from TRBV19 and TRBJ2-1, with D possibly being TRBD2 (5 bases). CDR1 is LNHDA and CDR2 is SQIVND in the germline V gene (reference sequence). The CDR3 consists of 15 residues. Trimming took 6 bases from V and 1 from J, leaving 13 bases between them. The CDR3 sequence is CASSEVGGSYNEQFF. The CDR3 nucleotides read TGTGCCAGTAGCGAAGTCGGCGGGTCCTACAATGAGCAGTTCTTC.

The J gene is TRBJ2-7, the V gene TRBV18, with 14 bases that match TRBD2. The CDR3 runs to 17 residues. CDR1 and CDR2 from the germline V gene are KGHSH and LQKENI. Trimming at V came to 6 bases and at J to 0 bases, leaving 7 bases not matched to a gene. The CDR3 loop reads CASSLLGLAGGSYEQYF. For the CDR3, the DNA is TGTGCCAGCTCCCTCCTCGGACTAGCGGGGGGCTCCTACGAGCAGTACTTC.

This chain connects TRBV3-1 (or the pseudogene TRBV3-2) to TRBJ2-5; D not certain. Deletions cut 6 bases from V and 5 bases from J, with 7 bases between. The germline V gene has CDR1 LGHDT and CDR2 YNNKEL (reference sequence). This CDR3 is built from 11 residues. CDR3 nucleotides: TGTGCCAGCAGTATAGAGGAGACCCAGTACTTC. Translation gives CASSIEETQYF.

The chain carries TRBV2 and TRBJ1-5; D not certain. CDR1 is SNHLY and CDR2 is FYNNEI in the germline V gene. The CDR3 runs 14 residues. Between the trimmed V and J ends, which lost 3 bases and 4 bases, there was a span of 10 bases. The CDR3 DNA is TGTGCCAGCAGTGATCAGGCAGAAAATCAGCCCCAGCATTTT. It encodes CASSDQAENQPQHF.

The rearrangement links TRBV2 to TRBJ1-1; D unclear. CDR1 and CDR2 (germline): SNHLY, FYNNEI. The CDR3 is made up of 13 amino acids. Trimming removed 5 bases at V and 1 base at J, with 8 bases between. In DNA, the CDR3 is TGTGCCAGCAGTTGGCAGGAGAACACTGAAGCTTTCTTT. Translated, it gives CASSWQENTEAFF.

The rearrangement uses TRBV7-9 and TRBJ2-7, with D uncertain. This CDR3 has 14 amino acids. The V gene lost 4 bases and the J gene lost 0 bases, with 10 bases spanning the gap. Germline V gene lookup returns CDR1 SEHNR and CDR2 FQNEAQ (reference sequence). CDR3 DNA: TGTGCCAGCAGCTCACAGAGAATCTCCTACGAGCAGTACTTC. This translates into CASSSQRISYEQYF.

The CDR3 nucleotides are TGTGCCAGCAGCGTAGCCGGACAGGGGGTAGGAGGTACTGAAGCTTTCTTT. Amino acid sequence: CASSVAGQGVGGTEAFF. The V call is TRBV9, the J call TRBJ1-1, with 10 positions matching TRBD1. This CDR3 is 17 amino acids long. V dropped 0 bases and J dropped 5; count of bases not matched to a gene: 10. CDR1 and CDR2 from the germline V gene are SGDLS and YYNGEE. Drawing the rest from reference TRBV9 and TRBJ1-1, the complete variable domain is DSGVTQTPKHLITATGQRVTLRCSPRSGDLSVYWYQQSLDQGLQFLIQYYNGEERAKGNILERFSAQQFPDLHSELNLSSLELGDSALYFCASSVAGQGVGGTEAFFGQGTRLTVV.

J is TRBJ2-2 and V is TRBV9; 7 nucleotides line up with TRBD2. This CDR3 comprises 16 residues. The J segment lost 2 bases and the V segment lost 0 bases, leaving 4 bases of the junction unmatched. Germline CDR1 and CDR2: SGDLS and YYNGEE. The CDR3 bases are TGTGCCAGCAGCGTAGCTGGGGGGGTAAACACCGGGGAGCTGTTTTTT. This translates into CASSVAGGVNTGELFF.